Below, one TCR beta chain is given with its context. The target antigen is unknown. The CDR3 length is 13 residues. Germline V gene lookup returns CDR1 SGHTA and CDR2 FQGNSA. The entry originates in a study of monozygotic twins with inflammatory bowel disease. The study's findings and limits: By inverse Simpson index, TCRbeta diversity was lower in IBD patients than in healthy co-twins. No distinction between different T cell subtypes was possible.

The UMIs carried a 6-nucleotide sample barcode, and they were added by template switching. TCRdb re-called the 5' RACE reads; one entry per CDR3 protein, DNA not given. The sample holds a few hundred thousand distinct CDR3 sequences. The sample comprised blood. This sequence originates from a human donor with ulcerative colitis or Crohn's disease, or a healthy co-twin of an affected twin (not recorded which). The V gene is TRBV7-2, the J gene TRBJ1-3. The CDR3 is CASSLEAGNTIYF.